A single sample gave rise to the 13 T cell receptor beta chains below, sequenced in a study of T cell responses to AZD1222 COVID-19 vaccine. TCRdb's table, derived via immunoSEQ multiplex PCR, lists solely in-frame clones and lacks some. The table records tens of thousands of clones, around 80% of them present only once. The starting material was peripheral blood, obtained 28 days after the second AZD1222 dose. The receptors come from an adult who received the AZD1222 COVID-19 vaccine.

This sequence joins TRBV19 and TRBJ2-4; 7 bases agree with TRBD1. V shed 8 bases, J shed 0 bases, and the junction held 7 bases outside the gene matches. The CDR3 consists of 15 residues. The germline gives CDR1 LNHDA, CDR2 SQIVND (reference sequence). The CDR3 DNA reads as TGTGCCAGTTCGGCGACAGGGCAAGCCAAAAACATTCAGTACTTC. Translated: CASSATGQAKNIQYF.

Only a few counts were recorded for this clone. This chain connects TRBV7-6 to TRBJ2-5, with 7 bases that match TRBD2. Germline lookup yields CDR1 SGHVS and CDR2 FNYEAQ. This CDR3 has 15 residues. Germline trimming cut 6 bases from V and 4 bases from J; bases unmatched to any gene: 11. The CDR3 DNA is TGTGCCAGCAGTGAGCAAGGGAGGGTAGGAGAGACCCAGTACTTC. Translated, it gives CASSEQGRVGETQYF.

This chain connects TRBV5-6 to TRBJ2-3, with D hard to call. V lost 4 bases, J lost 2 bases, and 5 bases lay in between. In germline, CDR1 is SGHDT, CDR2 YYEEEE. The CDR3 runs to 12 residues. The CDR3 nucleotides are TGTGCCAGCAGCCTCCTCACAGATACGCAGTATTTT. It translates to CASSLLTDTQYF.

The rearrangement links TRBV15 to TRBJ2-2; D perhaps matches TRBD1 (6 bases). Germline CDR1 and CDR2: LNHNV and YYDKDF (reference sequence). CDR3 length: 18 amino acids. V was cut by 3 bases and J by 4 bases, with 21 bases left in between. Here the CDR3 reads CATSSDDVGTRTTGELFF. The CDR3 region has the DNA TGTGCCACCAGCAGTGACGACGTAGGGACAAGAACCACCGGGGAGCTGTTTTTT. Based on the CDR3 plus reference TRBV15 and TRBJ2-2, the full variable domain is DAMVIQNPRYQVTQFGKPVTLSCSQTLNHNVMYWYQQKSSQAPKLLFHYYDKDFNNEADTPDNFQSRRPNTSFCFLDIRSPGLGDTAMYLCATSSDDVGTRTTGELFFGEGSRLTVL.

The CDR3 nucleotides read TGTGCCAGCGTCGGACAGGGGGCTCAAAATGAAAAACTGTTTTTT. It yields the protein CASVGQGAQNEKLFF. The genes are TRBV2 and TRBJ1-4; 11 bases match TRBD1. The CDR3 loop spans 15 amino acids. The germline V gene has CDR1 SNHLY and CDR2 FYNNEI. V dropped 8 bases and J dropped 5; count of bases not matched to a gene: 7.

In this sample, this clone turned up once. The chain is built from TRBV24-1 and TRBJ1-2; the D is unclear. From germline, CDR1 is KGHDR and CDR2 SFDVKD. CDR3 length: 13 amino acids. V lost 5 bases, J lost 7 bases, and 13 bases lay in between. The CDR3, as DNA: TGTGCCACCAGTGCGGGTAGGAGCATTGGCTACACCTTC. It yields the protein CATSAGRSIGYTF.

A remark on this clone: One end of the junction fails to match germline, which may point to a read error. This chain links TRBV3-1 (or the pseudogene TRBV3-2) with TRBJ2-1; D call uncertain. The germline V gene encodes CDR1 LGHDT and CDR2 YNNKEL (reference sequence). The CDR3 runs 16 residues. Here the CDR3 reads CASSQGSVSWPNEQFF. CDR3 bases: TGTGCCAGCAGTCAAGGTTCCGTTAGCTGGCCGAATGAGCAGTTCTTC.

The chain combines TRBV27 with TRBJ2-1, with D hard to call. Per the germline V gene, CDR1 is MNHEY and CDR2 is SMNVEV (reference sequence). V was shortened by 5 bases and J by 6 bases, with 20 bases between the two germline ends. The CDR3 extends over 16 amino acids. CDR3 nucleotide sequence: TGTGCCAGCAGTCCCGGTGCGGACGCTCTGGGCAATGAGCAGTTCTTC. As protein: CASSPGADALGNEQFF.

This clone was observed a single time. The chain employs TRBV27 and TRBJ2-5; D may be TRBD1 (5 bases). The CDR3 extends over 13 amino acids. Germline CDR1 MNHEY, CDR2 SMNVEV (reference sequence). Between the trimmed V and J ends, which lost 8 bases and 3 bases, there was a span of 13 bases. CDR3 region: CASPLTEEETQYF. CDR3 bases: TGTGCCAGCCCCCTGACAGAAGAAGAGACCCAGTACTTC.

CDR3 coding DNA: TGTGCCAGCAGCCCGCGGGGGACAGGGGCACAAGAGACCCAGTACTTC. This encodes CASSPRGTGAQETQYF. The chain uses TRBV13 and TRBJ2-5; 10 bases are a match to TRBD1. Germline-derived CDR1 and CDR2 are PRHDT and FYEKMQ (reference sequence). The J segment lost 2 bases and the V segment lost 5 bases, leaving 8 bases of the junction unmatched. The CDR3 has 16 amino acids.

This chain uses TRBV19 with TRBJ2-2, with TRBD2 identical over 12 bases. Unmatched junction bases numbered 6, after V lost 7 bases and J lost 6 bases. The length of the CDR3 is 15 residues. Germline assignment: CDR1 LNHDA and CDR2 SQIVND (reference sequence). The CDR3 DNA reads as TGTGCCAGTAAGGAGACTAGCGGGAGATCCGGGGAGCTGTTTTTT. This sequence encodes CASKETSGRSGELFF.

V and J are TRBV27 and TRBJ2-7; 11 positions agree with TRBD2. The CDR3 extends over 15 amino acids. After removal of 3 bases from V and 6 bases from J, the junction contained 7 bases not matched to a gene. Germline assignment: CDR1 MNHEY and CDR2 SMNVEV (reference sequence). The CDR3 here is CASSLTSGMAFEQYF. DNA for the CDR3: TGTGCCAGCAGTTTGACTAGCGGGATGGCTTTCGAGCAGTACTTC.

This chain connects TRBV20-1 to TRBJ2-7, with D perhaps assigned TRBD1 or TRBD2 (5 bases each). V shed 6 bases and J shed 2 bases, with 17 bases lying between them. The CDR3 contains 14 residues. Germline V CDR1 and CDR2: DFQATT, SNEGSKA (reference sequence). In DNA form, the CDR3 reads TGCAGTGCCAGTTGGGCCGGGACGACCTACGAGCAGTACTTC. Translation: CSASWAGTTYEQYF.